The T cell receptor (beta chain) under discussion was sequenced for a study of cytomegalovirus exposure and HLA in healthy donors. Study results and caveats: Some TCR beta chains (over 150 of them) were listed as cytomegalovirus-associated. Later on, an analysis tied around 17,000 TCR beta sequences to HLA alleles at 0.05 false discovery rate. Relative to equally common others, HLA-associated TCR beta chains showed greater clonal expansion in a later analysis. An assumption of roughly uniform sequencing depth across donors underlay the presence/absence analyses.

On this clone: The antigen is unknown.

Germline V CDR1 and CDR2: SGHNT, YYREEE (reference sequence). The CDR3 has 15 amino acids. V lost 0 bases and J 0 bases, leaving 10 bases between the germline ends. The PCR had 60 Vbeta and 13 Jbeta primers. Profiled with immunoSEQ multiplex PCR; TCRdb holds only in-frame clones, not every one. The sample table sets out around 29,000 clones. The material sequenced was PBMCs. V and J are TRBV5-4 and TRBJ2-7; the D gene is possibly TRBD2 (7 bases). The TCR originated in a young man in good health and CMV-seronegative. The CDR3 nucleotides read TGTGCCAGCAGCTTGGCGGGGGGCTACTCCTACGAGCAGTACTTC. This translates into CASSLAGGYSYEQYF.